The 28 T cell receptor beta chains presented below share a single source sample, sequenced in a study of STAT3 mutations in large granular lymphocyte leukemia. General observations from the study: At least one immunodominant TCR beta clonotype appeared in every T-cell large granular lymphocyte leukemia patient.

Which antigens these TCRs recognize remains unknown. The data were produced by immunoSEQ multiplex PCR, yet TCRdb's version contains in-frame clones alone and is incomplete. The sample holds approximately 20,000 clones; approximately 92% are singletons and the top ten take just under 45%. The specimen sequenced was peripheral blood mononuclear cells. These receptors were obtained from a man in his 60s with T-cell large granular lymphocyte leukemia. Some clones in this sample may be carry-over from other donors' samples.

J is TRBJ2-5 and V is TRBV9; the D call may be TRBD1 or TRBD2 (5 bases each). CDR3 length: 13 residues. Germline lookup yields CDR1 SGDLS and CDR2 YYNGEE. The ends were cut back, 0 bases at V and 5 bases at J, with 8 bases in the middle. The CDR3 nucleotides read TGTGCCAGCAGCGTAGGAGGGGAGGAGACCCAGTACTTC. It encodes CASSVGGEETQYF.

The rearrangement joins TRBV27 to TRBJ2-7, with TRBD2 matching over 10 bases. The CDR3 sequence is 14 residues long. V was pared by 6 bases and J by 1 base, with 3 bases of the junction left unmatched. Looked up from germline, CDR1 is MNHEY and CDR2 is SMNVEV (reference sequence). The DNA of the CDR3 is TGTGCCAGCAGGGTGACTAGCGGGTCCTACGAGCAGTACTTC. The encoded protein is CASRVTSGSYEQYF.

The chain has TRBV7-2 and TRBJ2-7, with a possible D match to TRBD1 (6 bases). The germline CDR1 and CDR2 sequences are SGHTA and FQGNSA. The V end was cut by 5 bases, the J end by 6 bases, with 14 bases between. The CDR3 loop spans 13 amino acids. CDR3 sequence: CASSRNRAGEQYF. In nucleotides, the CDR3 is TGTGCCAGCAGCCGGAACAGGGCGGGCGAGCAGTACTTC.

This clone was seen once. This sequence joins TRBV5-4 and TRBJ2-3; D ambiguous. Per germline, CDR1 SGHNT and CDR2 YYREEE (reference sequence). The length of the CDR3 is 12 residues. Trimming removed 4 bases from V and 4 bases from J, with 7 bases in between. The CDR3: CASSKEADTQYF. The CDR3 region has the DNA TGTGCCAGCAGCAAAGAAGCAGATACGCAGTATTTT.

The chain carries TRBV27 and TRBJ2-7; the D gene is possibly TRBD2 (6 bases). This CDR3 comprises 18 residues. V was trimmed by 6 bases and J by 3 bases, leaving 27 bases between them. CDR1 and CDR2 (germline): MNHEY, SMNVEV (reference sequence). CDR3 DNA sequence: TGTGCCAGCAGGCCCCCTAGCCCCCGGCCCTCGGGGGACTACGAGCAGTACTTC. Residues: CASRPPSPRPSGDYEQYF.

This chain links TRBV5-1 with TRBJ2-5; TRBD1 is a possible D gene (5 bases). CDR1 and CDR2 (germline): SGHRS, YFSETQ. V was cut by 4 bases and J by 1 base, with 11 bases left in between. This CDR3 is 14 amino acids long. The CDR3 DNA reads as TGCGCCAGCAGCCAAACAGGTCTCCAAGAGACCCAGTACTTC. It codes for CASSQTGLQETQYF.

The chain is built from TRBV5-1 and TRBJ2-7; 14 bases match TRBD2. The CDR3 length is 17 residues. Germline CDR1 reads SGHRS; CDR2 reads YFSETQ. Losses at the gene ends were 0 bases for V and 3 bases for J; bases not matched to a gene: 5. CDR3 in amino acids: CASSLGLAGGPGYEQYF. The CDR3 region has the DNA TGCGCCAGCAGCTTGGGACTAGCGGGAGGGCCGGGCTACGAGCAGTACTTC.

V and J are TRBV19 and TRBJ1-1, with D perhaps TRBD1 (5 bases). This CDR3 comprises 13 residues. Germline CDR1 and CDR2: LNHDA and SQIVND (reference sequence). V lost 7 bases, J lost 5 bases, and 14 bases lay in between. The CDR3 loop is CASIARAGTEAFF. The CDR3 DNA is TGTGCCAGTATTGCCAGGGCTGGGACTGAAGCTTTCTTT.

The chain carries TRBV5-1 and TRBJ2-5, with TRBD1 matching over 9 bases. CDR3 size: 16 residues. The trim removed 2 bases at V and 3 bases at J, leaving 8 bases unmatched. Germline V gene sequence: CDR1 SGHRS, CDR2 YFSETQ. In DNA, the CDR3 is TGCGCCAGCAGCTTCTCCCCCGGGACAGGGAAAGAGACCCAGTACTTC. Amino acid sequence: CASSFSPGTGKETQYF.

The rearrangement joins TRBV7-9 to TRBJ1-4, with D maybe TRBD1 (5 bases). Germline V CDR1 and CDR2: SEHNR, FQNEAQ (reference sequence). There are 15 residues in the CDR3. The ends were cut back, 5 bases at V and 4 bases at J, with 14 bases in the middle. CDR3 region: CASSPGPSLNEKLFF. CDR3 coding DNA: TGTGCCAGCAGCCCGGGGCCTAGCCTTAATGAAAAACTGTTTTTT.

The rearrangement joins TRBV5-1 to TRBJ2-7; no definite D call. The V end was cut by 0 bases, the J end by 3 bases, with 10 bases between. The germline V gene has CDR1 SGHRS and CDR2 YFSETQ. The CDR3 covers 14 residues. The CDR3 sequence is CASSLVGWNYEQYF. In DNA form, the CDR3 reads TGCGCCAGCAGCTTGGTTGGGTGGAACTACGAGCAGTACTTC.

The CDR3 nucleotides read TGTGCCAGCAGCTTGACAGGGGGCTCCAAACGGGAGGAGCAGTACTTC. Protein product: CASSLTGGSKREEQYF. The rearrangement joins TRBV5-8 to TRBJ2-7; TRBD1 aligns across 9 bases. Trimming at V came to 1 base and at J to 7 bases, leaving 12 bases not matched to a gene. The germline V gene encodes CDR1 SGHTS and CDR2 YDEGEE. This CDR3 has 16 amino acids.

This clone was seen just once. The V call is TRBV18, the J call TRBJ1-5; D ambiguous. This CDR3 contains 15 residues. CDR1 is KGHSH and CDR2 is LQKENI in the germline V gene. The V and J ends lost 3 bases and 4 bases respectively, with 13 bases between them. Here the CDR3 DNA reads TGTGCCAGCTCACCCGAGGGTATCGGGAATCAGCCCCAGCATTTT. Residues: CASSPEGIGNQPQHF.

The chain couples TRBV19 to TRBJ2-7, with TRBD1 matching over 7 bases. CDR1 is LNHDA, CDR2 SQIVND, per germline (reference sequence). The length of the CDR3 is 15 residues. Germline trimming cut 5 bases from V and 0 bases from J; bases unmatched to any gene: 7. CDR3 residues: CASSPRQGSSYEQYF. CDR3 DNA sequence: TGTGCCAGTAGTCCCCGACAGGGAAGCTCCTACGAGCAGTACTTC.

Here the CDR3 reads CASSPRDGSYEQYF. The CDR3 DNA follows: TGTGCCAGCAGCCCCAGGGACGGTTCCTACGAGCAGTACTTC. The chain links TRBV11-2 to TRBJ2-7, with D perhaps assigned TRBD1 or TRBD2 (5 bases each). The CDR3 length is 14 residues. Per germline, CDR1 SGHAT and CDR2 FQNNGV. Trimming left V 5 bases short and J 1 base short, with 12 bases between.

The chain uses TRBV18 and TRBJ1-2; tentative D call: TRBD1 (6 bases). V lost 2 bases, J lost 6 bases, and 13 bases lay in between. Germline V gives CDR1 KGHSH, CDR2 LQKENI. CDR3 length equals 14 residues. CDR3 region: CASSPTGLPNGYTF. For the CDR3, the DNA is TGTGCCAGCTCACCAACAGGGCTCCCTAATGGCTACACCTTC.

V gene TRBV6-1 combines with J gene TRBJ2-5; TRBD1 might be the D (6 bases). This CDR3 comprises 15 residues. V was pared by 1 base and J by 9 bases, with 18 bases between. From germline, CDR1 is MNHNS and CDR2 SASEGT. As DNA, the CDR3 is TGTGCCAGCAGTGAAGTAGGGGGACGGACAGCGGCCCAGTACTTC. Encoded protein: CASSEVGGRTAAQYF.

The chain uses TRBV18 and TRBJ2-1; D unclear. Germline V lookup: CDR1 KGHSH, CDR2 LQKENI. The CDR3 is made up of 14 amino acids. The V end was cut by 0 bases, the J end by 6 bases, with 9 bases between. The CDR3 nucleotides read TGTGCCAGCTCACCACCCGCAACTATCAATGAGCAGTTCTTC. Amino acids: CASSPPATINEQFF.

The V call is TRBV5-1, the J call TRBJ1-1; D unclear. V was shortened by 0 bases and J by 4 bases, with 7 bases between the two germline ends. CDR1 SGHRS and CDR2 YFSETQ come from the germline V gene. This CDR3 is 13 amino acids long. CDR3 nucleotides: TGCGCCAGCAGCTTGGATCCGCGCACTGAAGCTTTCTTT. Protein: CASSLDPRTEAFF.

By share, this clone ranks as medium-sized. This chain uses TRBV19 with TRBJ2-7; D perhaps matches TRBD1 (6 bases). There are 12 residues in the CDR3. V was shortened by 0 bases and J by 6 bases, with 6 bases between the two germline ends. Germline V lookup: CDR1 LNHDA, CDR2 SQIVND (reference sequence). This CDR3 reads CASSIDRGEQYF. The CDR3 DNA reads TGTGCCAGTAGTATAGACAGGGGCGAGCAGTACTTC.

CDR3 sequence (DNA): TGTGCCTGGAGTAGGAACTACGAGCAGTACTTC. Its translation is CAWSRNYEQYF. The V gene is TRBV30, the J gene TRBJ2-7; the D is unclear. This CDR3 is built from 11 residues. Trimming took off 2 bases at V and 3 bases at J, with 5 bases between the two ends. From germline, CDR1 is GTSNPN and CDR2 SVGIG (reference sequence).

The chain combines TRBV5-1 with TRBJ2-6; D possibly corresponds to TRBD1 (5 bases). Trimming took off 1 base at V and 4 bases at J, with 24 bases between the two ends. This CDR3 is 20 amino acids long. Per the germline V gene, CDR1 is SGHRS and CDR2 is YFSETQ. CDR3 sequence (DNA): TGCGCCAGCAGCTTGTACTATGGCACAGGCCCTACGCGGGGGGCCAACGTCCTGACTTTC. Protein product: CASSLYYGTGPTRGANVLTF. The full variable domain, with the rest looked up from reference TRBV5-1 and TRBJ2-6, is KAGVTQTPRYLIKTRGQQVTLSCSPISGHRSVSWYQQTPGQGLQFLFEYFSETQRNKGNFPGRFSGRQFSNSRSEMNVSTLELGDSALYLCASSLYYGTGPTRGANVLTFGAGSRLTVL.

V and J are TRBV5-4 and TRBJ2-2; D is unresolved. There are 16 residues in the CDR3. The germline gives CDR1 SGHNT, CDR2 YYREEE (reference sequence). Trimming stripped 3 bases from V and 4 bases from J, with 16 bases between. CDR3 in amino acids: CASSSPGRASTGELFF. The CDR3 DNA reads TGTGCCAGCAGCTCCCCAGGTCGTGCGAGCACCGGGGAGCTGTTTTTT.

The chain couples TRBV18 to TRBJ2-3, with D tentatively TRBD1 or TRBD2 (5 bases each). The V end lost 2 bases, the J end lost 4 bases, and 10 bases lay between the germline ends. Per germline, CDR1 KGHSH and CDR2 LQKENI. This CDR3 has 14 residues. CDR3 sequence (DNA): TGTGCCAGCTCACCAGGGACCACATCAGATACGCAGTATTTT. Protein sequence: CASSPGTTSDTQYF. The full variable domain, rest sourced from reference TRBV18 and TRBJ2-3, is NAGVMQNPRHLVRRRGQEARLRCSPMKGHSHVYWYRQLPEEGLKFMVYLQKENIIDESGMPKERFSAEFPKEGPSILRIQQVVRGDSAAYFCASSPGTTSDTQYFGPGTRLTVL.

The chain employs TRBV5-1 and TRBJ2-1, with 11 bases fitting TRBD2. The germline V gene has CDR1 SGHRS and CDR2 YFSETQ. J lost 6 bases, V lost 4 bases, and 9 bases had no gene match. The CDR3 loop spans 16 amino acids. The DNA for the CDR3 is TGCGCCAGCAGCCCGACCGGGACTAGCGGACTCAATGAGCAGTTCTTC. It specifies CASSPTGTSGLNEQFF.

V gene TRBV28 combines with J gene TRBJ1-5, with D perhaps TRBD1 (6 bases). This CDR3 contains 15 residues. In germline, CDR1 is MDHEN, CDR2 SYDVKM. The ends were cut back, 8 bases at V and 4 bases at J, with 18 bases in the middle. The CDR3 DNA sequence: TGTGCCAGCCTACCAAAGACAGGCGATAATCAGCCCCAGCATTTT. Its translation is CASLPKTGDNQPQHF.

The gene calls are TRBV5-1 and TRBJ2-3, with TRBD1 identical over 8 bases. The V gene's germline CDR1 is SGHRS and CDR2 YFSETQ. This CDR3 contains 16 residues. Trimming took 0 bases from V and 3 from J; bases not matched to a gene: 6. The CDR3 loop reads CASSLDRTGRTDTQYF. DNA for the CDR3: TGCGCCAGCAGCTTGGACCGGACAGGGCGGACAGATACGCAGTATTTT.

V gene TRBV29-1 combines with J gene TRBJ2-6; no reliable D call. Germline V gene data show CDR1 as SQVTM and CDR2 as ANQGSEA. V was shortened by 3 bases and J by 4 bases, with 10 bases between the two germline ends. The CDR3 has 14 amino acids. CDR3 protein: CSVEGFPGANVLTF. DNA of the CDR3: TGCAGCGTTGAGGGGTTCCCCGGGGCCAACGTCCTGACTTTC.